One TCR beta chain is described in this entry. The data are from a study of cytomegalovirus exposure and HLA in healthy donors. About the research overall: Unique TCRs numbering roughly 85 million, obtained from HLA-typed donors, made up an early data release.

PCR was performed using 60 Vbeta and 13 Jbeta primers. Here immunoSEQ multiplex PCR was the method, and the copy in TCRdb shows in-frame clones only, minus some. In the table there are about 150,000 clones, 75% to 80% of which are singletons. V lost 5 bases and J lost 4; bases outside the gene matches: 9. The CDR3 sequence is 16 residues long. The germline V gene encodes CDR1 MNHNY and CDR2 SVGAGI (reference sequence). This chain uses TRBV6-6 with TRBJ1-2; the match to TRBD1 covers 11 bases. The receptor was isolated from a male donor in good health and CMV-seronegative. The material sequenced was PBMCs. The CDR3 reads CASSTPGTGGAYGYTF. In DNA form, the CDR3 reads TGTGCCAGCAGTACGCCCGGGACAGGGGGGGCCTATGGCTACACCTTC.